The source of this T cell receptor (beta chain) is a study of CD8 T cells in Susac syndrome. Study-wide points: A relatively small number of individuals underwent TCR sequencing and HLA analysis.

As for this clonotype: Its matching antigen is unknown.

Per the germline V gene, CDR1 is SEHNR and CDR2 is FQNEAQ (reference sequence). The CDR3 is 16 residues long. V was shortened by 1 base and J by 5 bases, with 18 bases between the two germline ends. Reverse transcription used about 0.45 to 1 ug RNA and random hexamers. TCRdb reanalysed the immunoSEQ multiplex PCR reads using MiXCR and keeps one entry per CDR3 protein. Seen here are 400,000 or so distinct CDR3 sequences, around 83% observed once, and the top ten hold 0.12%. TEMRA cells were enriched by FACS, and CD4+ and CD8+ T cells were negatively isolated. The V call is TRBV7-9, the J call TRBJ2-7, with D possibly TRBD1 on 6 matching bases. Input material: CD8+ T cells from PBMCs. The sequence came from a human donor with multiple sclerosis. Here the CDR3 DNA reads TGTGCCAGCAGCTTAGGGGAAACAGGGCCCTCGGACGAGCAGTACTTC. This translates into CASSLGETGPSDEQYF.